Following are 27 T cell receptor beta chains from one sample sequenced in a study of control samples from healthy donors and cancer patients. Assay: immunoSEQ multiplex PCR; the TCRdb copy retains only in-frame clones and omits some. This table holds about 130,000 clones, 92% found once. Sequenced input: blood. These receptors were obtained from a woman in her 50s in good health.

J is TRBJ2-1 and V is TRBV19; 8 bases align to TRBD1. The CDR3 is 14 residues long. The V gene end was trimmed by 5 bases and the J gene end by 4 bases; junction bases not matched to a gene: 4. From germline, CDR1 is LNHDA and CDR2 SQIVND (reference sequence). The CDR3 region is CASSADRGYNEQFF. The CDR3 bases are TGTGCCAGTAGTGCCGACAGGGGATACAATGAGCAGTTCTTC.

CDR3 DNA sequence: TGTGCCAGCAGTCCGGTAGCGGGAGGGATCTACGAGCAGTACTTC. Its translation is CASSPVAGGIYEQYF. The chain recombines TRBV28 with TRBJ2-7, with 11 bases aligning to TRBD2. The CDR3 runs to 15 residues. V lost 5 bases and J lost 3; bases outside the gene matches: 6. Germline-derived CDR1 and CDR2 are MDHEN and SYDVKM.

This clone was counted a single time. In DNA form, the CDR3 reads TGTGCCAGCAGCTCCACTACGCAGTATTTT. Residues: CASSSTTQYF. This chain joins TRBV7-9 and TRBJ2-3, with D unresolved. Germline CDR1 is SEHNR and CDR2 is FQNEAQ (reference sequence). The CDR3 length is 10 residues. Trimming cost V 4 bases and J 8 bases, with 4 bases left between them.

The count of this clone is one. The rearrangement links TRBV18 to TRBJ2-4; 10 bases are a match to TRBD1. The length of the CDR3 is 14 residues. Looked up from germline, CDR1 is KGHSH and CDR2 is LQKENI. V was pared by 3 bases and J by 7 bases, with 3 bases of the junction left unmatched. Written as DNA, the CDR3 is TGTGCCAGCTCACCCCAGGGACAGGGGAACATTCAGTACTTC. Its translation: CASSPQGQGNIQYF.

Note on this clone: This CDR3 is also generated by other DNA sequences in the sample. CDR3 residues: CASSEAYEQYF. CDR3 DNA sequence: TGTGCCAGCAGTGAAGCCTACGAGCAGTACTTC. The chain joins TRBV2 to TRBJ2-7; D uncertain. The germline V gene has CDR1 SNHLY and CDR2 FYNNEI. Trimming stripped 0 bases from V and 3 bases from J, with 0 bases between. The CDR3 runs to 11 residues. The full variable domain, rest sourced from reference TRBV2 and TRBJ2-7, is EPEVTQTPSHQVTQMGQEVILRCVPISNHLYFYWYRQILGQKVEFLVSFYNNEISEKSEIFDDQFSVERPDGSNFTLKIRSTKLEDSAMYFCASSEAYEQYFGPGTRLTVT.

The chain joins TRBV5-1 to TRBJ2-2; the D gene is possibly TRBD1 (6 bases). The CDR3 has 12 residues. Trimming stripped 5 bases from V and 6 bases from J, with 8 bases between. Looked up from germline, CDR1 is SGHRS and CDR2 is YFSETQ. CDR3 loop: CASRGAAGELFF. The CDR3, as DNA: TGCGCCAGCAGGGGGGCGGCCGGGGAGCTGTTTTTT.

This clone was observed once. The gene calls are TRBV6-5 and TRBJ1-2; D is ambiguous. CDR1 is MNHEY and CDR2 is SVGAGI in the germline V gene. This CDR3 has 13 residues. Deletions cut 5 bases from V and 0 bases from J, with 7 bases between. CDR3 coding DNA: TGTGCCAGCAGTCGGGATACTAACTATGGCTACACCTTC. As protein: CASSRDTNYGYTF.

Here the CDR3 DNA reads TGCGCCAGCAGTCAATCGAGTGTCGGGGACTCTGGAAACACCATATATTTT. Residues: CASSQSSVGDSGNTIYF. This chain connects TRBV23-1 to TRBJ1-3; D not certain. TRBV23-1 is noted as an ORF with a role that remains uncertain. V dropped 0 bases and J dropped 0 bases, with 12 bases sitting between them. CDR3 length equals 17 residues.

This clone was detected only a few times. The rearrangement joins TRBV5-1 to TRBJ2-2; TRBD1 is a possible D gene (6 bases). The CDR3 spans 16 residues. V lost 1 base to trimming and J lost 5 bases, with 15 bases between them. Germline CDR1 reads SGHRS; CDR2 reads YFSETQ. As DNA, the CDR3 is TGCGCCAGCAGCTTGCAGGGGCCCGCGGTTACCGGGGAGCTGTTTTTT. Its protein product is CASSLQGPAVTGELFF.

The V call is TRBV28, the J call TRBJ1-6, with unresolved D. Looked up from germline, CDR1 is MDHEN and CDR2 is SYDVKM. This CDR3 region has 12 residues. Trimming pared 7 bases from V and 12 bases from J, leaving 13 bases between. The CDR3 sequence: CASTTGREPLHF. CDR3 nucleotide sequence: TGTGCCAGCACCACGGGCCGGGAACCCCTCCACTTT.

V gene TRBV18 combines with J gene TRBJ1-1; tentative D call: TRBD1 (5 bases). The CDR3 consists of 18 residues. V was trimmed by 1 base and J by 0 bases, leaving 18 bases between them. The V gene's germline CDR1 is KGHSH and CDR2 LQKENI. CDR3 DNA sequence: TGTGCCAGCTCACCACTTCCGGGCAGGGCGGGGATGAACACTGAAGCTTTCTTT. Translated, it gives CASSPLPGRAGMNTEAFF.

The chain is built from TRBV7-9 and TRBJ1-2; tentatively, D is TRBD1 (6 bases). From germline, CDR1 is SEHNR and CDR2 FQNEAQ (reference sequence). The CDR3 spans 16 residues. The germline V and J ends were trimmed by 6 bases and 4 bases, with 21 bases remaining between them. CDR3 sequence reads: CASSLPMTGLAYGYTF. DNA for the CDR3: TGTGCCAGCAGTCTTCCTATGACAGGCCTCGCCTATGGCTACACCTTC.

V is TRBV11-3 and J is TRBJ2-5; the D is unclear. V gave up 6 bases and J gave up 3 bases, with 11 bases separating them. Germline values: CDR1 SGHNT, CDR2 YENEEA. The CDR3 has 13 residues. The CDR3 DNA reads as TGTGCCAGCAGGGGTAAAGCAGAAGAGACCCAGTACTTC. This encodes CASRGKAEETQYF. Full variable domain (missing parts from reference TRBV11-3 and TRBJ2-5): EAGVVQSPRYKIIEKKQPVAFWCNPISGHNTLYWYLQNLGQGPELLIRYENEEAVDDSQLPKDRFSAERLKGVDSTLKIQPAELGDSAVYLCASRGKAEETQYFGPGTRLLVL.

V usage is TRBV24-1 and J usage is TRBJ1-2; 11 positions match TRBD1. The CDR3 is made up of 15 amino acids. With 4 bases clipped from V and 7 bases from J, the junction kept 7 bases outside the gene matches. Looked up from germline, CDR1 is KGHDR and CDR2 is SFDVKD. The CDR3 spells CATSDRGQGALGYTF. Written as DNA, the CDR3 is TGTGCCACCAGTGACCGCGGACAGGGGGCGCTTGGCTACACCTTC.

J is TRBJ2-3 and V is TRBV30, with 8 bases aligning to TRBD2. This CDR3 spans 17 amino acids. With 2 bases clipped from V and 4 bases from J, the junction kept 14 bases outside the gene matches. CDR1 and CDR2 from the germline V gene are GTSNPN and SVGIG (reference sequence). The CDR3 reads CAWSRTGTRGVPDTQYF. The CDR3 bases are TGTGCCTGGAGTCGCACCGGGACTAGGGGAGTTCCAGATACGCAGTATTTT.

The V gene is TRBV30, the J gene TRBJ2-2; 12 nucleotides line up with TRBD2. With 2 bases clipped from V and 5 bases from J, the junction kept 3 bases outside the gene matches. Germline CDR1 is GTSNPN and CDR2 is SVGIG (reference sequence). The CDR3 sequence is 15 residues long. The CDR3 reads CAWSNGLAGTGELFF. The DNA for the CDR3 is TGTGCCTGGAGTAACGGACTAGCGGGAACCGGGGAGCTGTTTTTT. The variable domain in full, completed from reference TRBV30 and TRBJ2-2, reads SQTIHQWPATLVQPVGSPLSLECTVEGTSNPNLYWYRQAAGRGLQLLFYSVGIGQISSEVPQNLSASRPQDRQFILSSKKLLLSDSGFYLCAWSNGLAGTGELFFGEGSRLTVL.

V gene TRBV5-1 combines with J gene TRBJ2-1; 11 positions match TRBD2. The V and J ends lost 7 bases and 3 bases, in that order; junction bases with no gene match: 6. The CDR3 sequence is 15 residues long. Germline V gives CDR1 SGHRS, CDR2 YFSETQ. The CDR3 region is CASALAGAYYNEQFF. As DNA, the CDR3 is TGCGCCAGCGCACTAGCGGGAGCGTACTACAATGAGCAGTTCTTC.

V and J are TRBV25-1 and TRBJ2-5; 8 bases line up with TRBD1. Germline loops: CDR1 MGHDK, CDR2 SYGVNS. The trim removed 3 bases at V and 0 bases at J, leaving 9 bases unmatched. CDR3 size: 17 residues. This CDR3 is CASSDLRRQGNQETQYF. The DNA of the CDR3 is TGTGCCAGCAGTGACCTTCGCAGACAGGGGAACCAAGAGACCCAGTACTTC.

The V and J genes are TRBV19 and TRBJ2-1; TRBD2 matches at 9 bases. V was clipped by 7 bases and J by 6 bases; unmatched bases: 4. Germline V gene data show CDR1 as LNHDA and CDR2 as SQIVND (reference sequence). This CDR3 has 13 amino acids. The CDR3 loop is CASNKREVNEQFF. The DNA for the CDR3 is TGTGCCAGTAACAAGCGGGAGGTCAATGAGCAGTTCTTC.

The gene calls are TRBV13 and TRBJ1-3, with no clear D. CDR1 is PRHDT and CDR2 is FYEKMQ in the germline V gene (reference sequence). Trimming pared 0 bases from V and 2 bases from J, leaving 8 bases between. The CDR3 runs to 15 residues. The chain's CDR3 is CASSLGRKAGNTIYF. The CDR3 DNA sequence: TGTGCCAGCAGCTTAGGTCGGAAAGCTGGAAACACCATATATTTT.

The rearrangement joins TRBV5-5 to TRBJ1-3; D might be TRBD1 (6 bases). The CDR3 has 17 amino acids. CDR1 and CDR2 (germline): SGHKS, YYEKEE (reference sequence). The V end was cut by 0 bases, the J end by 0 bases, with 13 bases between. This chain's CDR3 is CASSLAFTGYSGNTIYF. The CDR3 nucleotides are TGTGCCAGCAGCTTGGCCTTCACAGGGTACTCTGGAAACACCATATATTTT.

V is TRBV11-2 and J is TRBJ2-7; D is unresolved. Germline V gives CDR1 SGHAT, CDR2 FQNNGV. V lost 6 bases, J lost 6 bases, and 15 bases lay in between. There are 13 residues in the CDR3. The chain's CDR3 is CASRRIGVVEQYF. In DNA form, the CDR3 reads TGTGCCAGCAGACGCATCGGAGTCGTCGAGCAGTACTTC.

The J gene is TRBJ1-5, the V gene TRBV5-5, with D uncertain. V lost 1 base and J lost 0, with 8 bases in between. This CDR3 region has 15 residues. CDR1 and CDR2 from the germline V gene are SGHKS and YYEKEE (reference sequence). CDR3: CASSLHIDSNQPQHF. CDR3 coding DNA: TGTGCCAGCAGCTTGCACATCGATAGCAATCAGCCCCAGCATTTT.

This clone was observed a single time. J is TRBJ2-7 and V is TRBV9; no firm D call. The V and J ends lost 0 bases and 7 bases respectively, with 11 bases between them. The CDR3 has 13 amino acids. CDR1 and CDR2 (germline): SGDLS, YYNGEE. CDR3 residues: CASSVDVVGEQYF. CDR3 in DNA: TGTGCCAGCAGCGTAGATGTGGTTGGGGAGCAGTACTTC.

The chain links TRBV5-1 to TRBJ1-4; D is ambiguous. The CDR3 has 15 residues. CDR1 SGHRS and CDR2 YFSETQ come from the germline V gene. Trimming took 4 bases from V and 4 from J, leaving 14 bases between them. The CDR3 region has the DNA TGCGCCAGCAGCCCGGCTGGTGTGGGTAATGAAAAACTGTTTTTT. It encodes CASSPAGVGNEKLFF.

V usage is TRBV5-1 and J usage is TRBJ1-3; D remains ambiguous. Trimming took 1 base from V and 3 from J, leaving 14 bases between them. The length of the CDR3 is 16 residues. In germline, CDR1 is SGHRS, CDR2 YFSETQ. The DNA of the CDR3 is TGCGCCAGCAGCTTGACGGGCGCAACCCTTGGAAACACCATATATTTT. Protein product: CASSLTGATLGNTIYF.

The V call is TRBV30, the J call TRBJ1-2, with D uncertain. The CDR3 is 15 amino acids. Trimming left V 3 bases short and J 1 base short, with 15 bases between. From germline, CDR1 is GTSNPN and CDR2 SVGIG (reference sequence). The DNA for the CDR3 is TGTGCCTGGAGCCCCCACGTTGTCGGTAACTATGGCTACACCTTC. It is translated as CAWSPHVVGNYGYTF. Full variable domain (rest looked up from reference TRBV30 and TRBJ1-2): SQTIHQWPATLVQPVGSPLSLECTVEGTSNPNLYWYRQAAGRGLQLLFYSVGIGQISSEVPQNLSASRPQDRQFILSSKKLLLSDSGFYLCAWSPHVVGNYGYTFGSGTRLTVV.